This TCR beta chain is from a study of CD8 T cells in Susac syndrome. Comments on this clonotype: What it binds is unknown.

Sequencing of TCR beta was undertaken in CD8+ and CD4+ T cells derived from blood. The CDR3 totals 15 residues. Losses at the gene ends were 2 bases for V and 4 bases for J; bases not matched to a gene: 3. CDR1 and CDR2 from the germline V gene are MNHNS and SASEGT. Study-level results: In its TCR sequencing and HLA analysis, the study acknowledged that the number of individuals was relatively small.

Random hexamers primed reverse transcription of roughly 0.45 to 1 ug RNA. A single record per CDR3 protein comes from TCRdb applying MiXCR to the immunoSEQ multiplex PCR reads. The sample lists 150,000 to 200,000 distinct CDR3 sequences, approximately 90% occurring once. Sequenced: CD4+ T cells from PBMCs. This chain links TRBV6-1 with TRBJ2-1; 9 bases align to TRBD2. This clonotype originated in a human donor in good health. CDR3 in amino acids: CASSEILAGYNEQFF. As DNA, the CDR3 is TGTGCCAGCAGTGAAATTCTAGCGGGATACAATGAGCAGTTCTTC.